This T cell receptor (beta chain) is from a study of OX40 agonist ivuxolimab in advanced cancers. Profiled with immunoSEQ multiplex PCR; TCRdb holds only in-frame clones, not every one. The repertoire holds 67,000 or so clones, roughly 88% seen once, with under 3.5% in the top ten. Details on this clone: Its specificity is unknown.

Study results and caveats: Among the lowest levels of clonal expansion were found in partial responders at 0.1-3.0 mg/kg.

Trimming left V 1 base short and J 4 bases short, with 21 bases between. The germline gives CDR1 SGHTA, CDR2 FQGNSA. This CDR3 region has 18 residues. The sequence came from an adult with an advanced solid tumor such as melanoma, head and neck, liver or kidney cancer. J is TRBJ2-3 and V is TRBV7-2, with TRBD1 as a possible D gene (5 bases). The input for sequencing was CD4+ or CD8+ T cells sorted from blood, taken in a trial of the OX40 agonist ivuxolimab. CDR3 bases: TGTGCCAGCAGCTTAGTATTTTCGGCAGGGAAAAACGCAGATACGCAGTATTTT. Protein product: CASSLVFSAGKNADTQYF. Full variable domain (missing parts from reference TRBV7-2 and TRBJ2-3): GAGVSQSPSNKVTEKGKDVELRCDPISGHTALYWYRQSLGQGLEFLIYFQGNSAPDKSGLPSDRFSAERTGGSVSTLTIQRTQQEDSAVYLCASSLVFSAGKNADTQYFGPGTRLTVL.